This TCR beta chain comes out of a study of shared clonotypes between healthy human individuals. Study details: Per donor, CD8 memory used one plate, CD8 naive used two, CD4 memory used three and CD4 naive used three. General study points: Around 4.7% was the fraction of naive CD4 clonotypes found shared across four donors.

Concerning this clone itself: Its antigen is not identified.

Cells designated naive CD8 were CD45RO-negative and were positively selected for CCR7, with terminally differentiated effector memory CD45RA+ cells excluded. Every subset's genomic DNA went evenly onto several immunoSEQ plates. Sequencing was performed with immunoSEQ multiplex PCR; in TCRdb, only in-frame clones are kept and a portion is missing. The data contain around 2,000,000 clones, approximately 94% of them singletons. This TCR was recovered from a man between 18 and 35 years old in good health. Sequencing was performed on naive CD8+ T cells sorted from blood.

The CDR3 protein is CASSLSVGAYTYEQYF. The CDR3 bases are TGTGCCAGCAGTTTATCCGTCGGGGCCTACACCTACGAGCAGTACTTC. The gene calls are TRBV28 and TRBJ2-7; D may correspond to TRBD1 or TRBD2 (5 bases each). Trimming stripped 1 base from V and 2 bases from J, with 15 bases between. CDR1 and CDR2 (germline): MDHEN, SYDVKM. CDR3 length: 16 amino acids.